The sequence of this TCR beta chain was determined in a study of T-cell reconstitution after alpha-beta-depleted transplantation in children. Germline-derived CDR1 and CDR2 are MNHEY and SVGEGT. Deletions cut 7 bases from V and 2 bases from J, with 12 bases between. The CDR3 runs to 14 residues. This clonotype was found a few times. TCRbeta library preparation incorporated unique molecular identifiers. MiXCR, applied by TCRdb to the PCR reads, yields one record per CDR3 protein. The sample contains about 610,000 distinct CDR3 sequences, roughly a tenth of which appear only once. The input for sequencing was PBMCs from the stem cell graft donor, taken from the stem cell graft. V usage is TRBV6-2 or TRBV6-3 and J usage is TRBJ2-1; perhaps TRBD2 as D (6 bases). This receptor was taken from a human donor who donated a stem cell graft to a child with acute myeloid leukemia. The CDR3 sequence is CASKSGETYNEQFF. In DNA form, the CDR3 reads TGTGCCAGCAAGTCGGGGGAAACCTACAATGAGCAGTTCTTC.